These 5 T cell receptor beta chains share one sample of origin, sequenced in a study of T-cell reconstitution after alpha-beta-depleted transplantation in children. The authors prepared the TCRbeta library with unique molecular identifiers. TCRdb re-called the PCR reads through MiXCR, storing one row per CDR3 protein. There are about 340,000 distinct CDR3 sequences in the sample; about 14% occur only once, and around 4.5% lies in the top ten. The source material was PBMCs, sampled from the stem cell graft. The receptors shown here come from a human donor who donated a stem cell graft to a child with Fanconi anemia.

The gene calls are TRBV10-3 and TRBJ2-1; D call uncertain. This CDR3 contains 14 residues. The V end lost 2 bases, the J end lost 5 bases, and 10 bases lay between the germline ends. Germline V CDR1 and CDR2: ENHRY, SYGVKD. The CDR3 is CAISEPAQNNEQFF. DNA for the CDR3: TGTGCCATCAGTGAGCCGGCACAAAACAATGAGCAGTTCTTC.

At least ten counts were recorded for this clonotype. The V call is TRBV7-2, the J call TRBJ2-7; the D gene is possibly TRBD2 (6 bases). This CDR3 has 13 residues. Germline CDR1 is SGHTA and CDR2 is FQGNSA. Trimming took off 8 bases at V and 2 bases at J, with 13 bases between the two ends. CDR3 bases: TGTGCCAGCGGGGGGTCTCTAACCTACGAGCAGTACTTC. Protein: CASGGSLTYEQYF.

This clonotype occurred many times. The V and J genes are TRBV5-1 and TRBJ2-7; 8 bases map to TRBD2. The CDR3 contains 14 residues. The V and J ends lost 5 bases and 6 bases, in that order; junction bases with no gene match: 10. Germline values: CDR1 SGHRS, CDR2 YFSETQ. The DNA of the CDR3 is TGCGCCAGCAGTTCTGGGCCAAGCGGGAGCGAGCAGTACGTC. The encoded protein is CASSSGPSGSEQYV.

This clonotype appeared a few times. This chain joins TRBV3-1 and TRBJ1-1; 8 bases align to TRBD1. Germline trimming cut 2 bases from V and 5 bases from J; bases unmatched to any gene: 4. Germline assignment: CDR1 LGHDT and CDR2 YNNKEL (reference sequence). This CDR3 region has 14 residues. CDR3 region: CASSQTGGRTEAFF. The CDR3 nucleotides read TGTGCCAGCAGCCAAACAGGGGGAAGGACTGAAGCTTTCTTT. Looking up the rest from reference TRBV3-1 and TRBJ1-1 gives the full variable domain: DTAVSQTPKYLVTQMGNDKSIKCEQNLGHDTMYWYKQDSKKFLKIMFSYNNKELIINETVPNRFSPKSPDKAHLNLHINSLELGDSAVYFCASSQTGGRTEAFFGQGTRLTVV.

The chain combines TRBV7-9 with TRBJ1-2, with 8 nucleotides matching TRBD1. The CDR3 is 15 residues long. Germline V gene data show CDR1 as SEHNR and CDR2 as FQNEAQ (reference sequence). The junction had 9 bases not matched to a gene; V was cut back by 4 bases and J by 5 bases. The CDR3 region has the DNA TGTGCCAGCAGCTCATACATGGACAGGGAATATGGCTACACCTTC. It specifies CASSSYMDREYGYTF.